The 3 T cell receptor beta chains given below trace back to one sample, sequenced in a study of T cells in tuberculosis. The table came from immunoSEQ multiplex PCR; TCRdb's copy has only in-frame clones and leaves some out. This table has over 30,000 clones, 97% appearing once. The sample consisted of PBMCs. Source of these receptors: a donor between 10 and 29 years old with latent tuberculosis or without tuberculosis infection.

This chain joins TRBV15 and TRBJ2-7; D gene uncertain. The CDR3 extends over 14 amino acids. Per germline, CDR1 LNHNV and CDR2 YYDKDF (reference sequence). Between the trimmed V and J ends, which lost 3 bases and 5 bases, there was a span of 14 bases. CDR3 protein: CATSSDSLVDEQYF. The DNA of the CDR3 is TGTGCCACCAGCAGCGACTCCCTAGTCGACGAGCAGTACTTC.

This chain connects TRBV7-9 to TRBJ1-4, with 10 bases that match TRBD1. V dropped 2 bases and J dropped 7; count of bases not matched to a gene: 4. CDR1 is SEHNR and CDR2 is FQNEAQ in the germline V gene (reference sequence). The CDR3 has 15 amino acids. DNA for the CDR3: TGTGCCAGCAGCTTACCGGGACAGGGGCGTGAAAAACTGTTTTTT. Its protein is CASSLPGQGREKLFF.

The gene calls are TRBV28 and TRBJ1-1; maybe TRBD1 (5 bases). V was shortened by 2 bases and J by 4 bases, with 14 bases between the two germline ends. There are 15 residues in the CDR3. CDR1 and CDR2 (germline): MDHEN, SYDVKM. CDR3 amino acids: CASSLQSGGGTEAFF. The DNA for the CDR3 is TGTGCCAGCAGTTTACAATCAGGCGGGGGCACTGAAGCTTTCTTT.